This passage covers 16 T cell receptor beta chains from one sample sequenced in a study of identical twins. TCRdb itself ran the 5' RACE reads through MiXCR, one entry per CDR3 protein. This sample has hundreds of thousands of distinct CDR3 sequences, with 18% found just once. These data were also filed under a second study, of T cells expressing NK-cell markers.

The sequencing sample was made of PBMCs. These receptors all stem from a woman aged 18-29 years in good health.

In this sample, this clonotype turned up a few times. The chain links TRBV6-5 to TRBJ2-1, with no clear D. The CDR3 extends over 13 amino acids. V was cut by 7 bases and J by 1 base, with 8 bases left in between. Germline CDR1 is MNHEY and CDR2 is SVGAGI. CDR3 residues: CASNWLSYNEQFF. The CDR3 DNA sequence: TGTGCCAGCAATTGGCTTTCCTACAATGAGCAGTTCTTC.

The J gene is TRBJ2-7, the V gene TRBV14; D gene unclear. The germline CDR1 and CDR2 sequences are SGHDN and FVKESK. Trimming left V 3 bases short and J 5 bases short, with 5 bases between. This CDR3 region has 11 residues. CDR3 nucleotide sequence: TGTGCCAGCAGCCAGTTAGACGAGCAGTACTTC. Its protein product is CASSQLDEQYF.

Note on this clonotype: At one end, the junction sequence differs from germline, possibly due to a read error. V gene TRBV7-7 combines with J gene TRBJ2-1; TRBD1 is a possible D gene (6 bases). From germline, CDR1 is SSHAT and CDR2 FNYEAQ (reference sequence). The CDR3 spans 13 residues. The CDR3, as DNA: TGTGCTAGCAGCTTAGATCCAGGGGTTGAGCAGTTCTTC. Translating it yields CASSLDPGVEQFF.

Concerning this clonotype itself: The junction does not match germline at one end; this may be a read error. The chain carries TRBV7-7 and TRBJ2-3; TRBD2 aligns across 8 bases. The CDR3 is made up of 13 amino acids. From germline, CDR1 is SSHAT and CDR2 FNYEAQ (reference sequence). The CDR3 reads CASSRTSSATQYF. CDR3 in DNA: TGTGCTAGCAGCAGGACTAGCAGCGCTACGCAGTATTTT.

The chain combines TRBV15 with TRBJ2-5, with 7 bases lining up with TRBD2. This CDR3 region has 13 residues. CDR1 is LNHNV, CDR2 YYDKDF, per germline (reference sequence). V dropped 1 base and J dropped 5; count of bases not matched to a gene: 1. CDR3: CATSRVGGETQYF. The CDR3 region has the DNA TGTGCCACCAGCAGAGTGGGAGGGGAGACCCAGTACTTC.

The chain uses TRBV20-1 and TRBJ1-1; 7 nucleotides line up with TRBD1. The germline gives CDR1 DFQATT, CDR2 SNEGSKA (reference sequence). The CDR3 length is 13 residues. With 7 bases clipped from V and 4 bases from J, the junction kept 9 bases outside the gene matches. The CDR3 sequence is CSVEQGTSTEAFF. Written as DNA, the CDR3 is TGCAGTGTGGAACAGGGGACTTCCACTGAAGCTTTCTTT.

This clonotype came up a few times. This chain uses TRBV6-2 or TRBV6-3 with TRBJ2-1, with 14 bases lining up with TRBD2. CDR1 is MNHEY and CDR2 is SVGEGT in the germline V gene. This CDR3 contains 16 residues. After removal of 6 bases from V and 7 bases from J, the junction contained 8 bases not matched to a gene. The CDR3 is CASSLGLAGVGNEQFF. The CDR3 nucleotides are TGTGCCAGCAGCCTGGGACTAGCGGGAGTGGGGAATGAGCAGTTCTTC.

In its sample, this clonotype was seen a few times. J is TRBJ2-2 and V is TRBV20-1; 12 nucleotides line up with TRBD2. Germline loops: CDR1 DFQATT, CDR2 SNEGSKA (reference sequence). The V gene end was trimmed by 2 bases and the J gene end by 3 bases; junction bases not matched to a gene: 7. This CDR3 is built from 17 residues. The CDR3 loop reads CSARHPLAGGDTGELFF. CDR3 nucleotides: TGCAGTGCTAGACACCCTCTAGCGGGAGGGGACACCGGGGAGCTGTTTTTT.

The chain recombines TRBV12-3 or TRBV12-4 with TRBJ2-7; 12 positions agree with TRBD2. The CDR3 spans 15 residues. J lost 5 bases, V lost 5 bases, and 7 bases had no gene match. The CDR3 nucleotides read TGTGCCAGCAGTATGTCTAGCGGGGGGGCGAACGAGCAGTACTTC. This translates into CASSMSSGGANEQYF.

The J gene is TRBJ2-3, the V gene TRBV19, with 9 bases aligning to TRBD2. The CDR3 has 17 amino acids. Germline V lookup: CDR1 LNHDA, CDR2 SQIVND (reference sequence). After removal of 6 bases from V and 0 bases from J, the junction contained 10 bases not matched to a gene. The CDR3 reads CASRITAGGSSTDTQYF. The CDR3 DNA sequence: TGTGCCAGTAGAATAACAGCGGGAGGCTCTAGCACAGATACGCAGTATTTT. Together with reference TRBV19 and TRBJ2-3, the CDR3 gives the full variable domain: DGGITQSPKYLFRKEGQNVTLSCEQNLNHDAMYWYRQDPGQGLRLIYYSQIVNDFQKGDIAEGYSVSREKKESFPLTVTSAQKNPTAFYLCASRITAGGSSTDTQYFGPGTRLTVL.

This clonotype was picked up a small number of times. The chain joins TRBV20-1 to TRBJ1-4, with D tentatively TRBD1 (6 bases). There are 14 residues in the CDR3. Germline CDR1 DFQATT, CDR2 SNEGSKA (reference sequence). Trimming took off 6 bases at V and 6 bases at J, with 17 bases between the two ends. The CDR3, as DNA: TGCAGTGCCAATCGCCGGGGGGCGTATGAAAAACTGTTTTTT. It specifies CSANRRGAYEKLFF.

This clonotype was seen a few times. This chain connects TRBV14 to TRBJ2-6; D is ambiguous. Trimming stripped 4 bases from V and 4 bases from J, with 14 bases between. Germline CDR1 SGHDN, CDR2 FVKESK. The CDR3 consists of 16 residues. The CDR3 protein is CASSRVVATGANVLTF. For the CDR3, the DNA is TGTGCCAGCAGCCGGGTGGTGGCTACCGGGGCCAACGTCCTGACTTTC.

This clonotype has only a few counts. The gene calls are TRBV2 and TRBJ2-7; TRBD1 aligns across 9 bases. J gave up 2 bases and V 6 bases, and 8 bases lay outside the gene matches. Germline V gives CDR1 SNHLY, CDR2 FYNNEI. The CDR3 has 15 residues. DNA for the CDR3: TGTGCCAGCAGCAAGACGGGACAGGGAGCCTACGAGCAGTACTTC. Translating gives CASSKTGQGAYEQYF.

This clonotype was counted a few times. V and J are TRBV12-3 or TRBV12-4 and TRBJ1-5; D is unresolved. The V and J ends lost 3 bases and 0 bases respectively, with 6 bases between them. CDR3 length: 14 residues. The CDR3 spells CASSFRLSNQPQHF. The CDR3, as DNA: TGTGCCAGCAGTTTCCGCCTTAGCAATCAGCCCCAGCATTTT.

The gene calls are TRBV5-1 and TRBJ2-7, with 9 positions matching TRBD1. The germline CDR1 and CDR2 sequences are SGHRS and YFSETQ. V was pared by 4 bases and J by 6 bases, with 8 bases of the junction left unmatched. The CDR3 runs 14 residues. CDR3 loop: CASSLGTGKGEQYF. In nucleotides, the CDR3 is TGCGCCAGCAGCCTCGGGACAGGGAAGGGCGAGCAGTACTTC.

This clonotype turned up a few times. The genes are TRBV9 and TRBJ2-3; D unresolved. V was trimmed by 4 bases and J by 1 base, leaving 10 bases between them. Germline loops: CDR1 SGDLS, CDR2 YYNGEE. The CDR3 is made up of 14 amino acids. The CDR3 DNA follows: TGTGCCAGCAGCCCCCCTCCCGGCACAGATACGCAGTATTTT. Translating it yields CASSPPPGTDTQYF.